This TCR beta chain was profiled in a study of T cell repertoires in cytomegalovirus infection. Findings of the study overall: Carriers of CMV and the relevant HLA type were discriminated by public TCR beta frequency.

Between the trimmed V and J ends, which lost 5 bases and 0 bases, there was a span of 2 bases. CDR3 size: 13 residues. The germline CDR1 and CDR2 sequences are SEHNR and FQNEAQ (reference sequence). This clonotype was counted many times. Its antigen is not identified. TCRdb recomputed calls from the reads with MiXCR, one row per CDR3 protein. The sample carries about 530,000 distinct CDR3 sequences, 26% recorded once. Sequenced sample: PBMCs. The receptor was derived from a human donor in good health (CMV status not recorded). Some clones in this sample may be carry-over from other donors' samples. V gene TRBV7-9 combines with J gene TRBJ2-6; D unresolved. The CDR3 protein is CASSTSGANVLTF. The CDR3 DNA is TGTGCCAGCAGCACCTCTGGGGCCAACGTCCTGACTTTC.